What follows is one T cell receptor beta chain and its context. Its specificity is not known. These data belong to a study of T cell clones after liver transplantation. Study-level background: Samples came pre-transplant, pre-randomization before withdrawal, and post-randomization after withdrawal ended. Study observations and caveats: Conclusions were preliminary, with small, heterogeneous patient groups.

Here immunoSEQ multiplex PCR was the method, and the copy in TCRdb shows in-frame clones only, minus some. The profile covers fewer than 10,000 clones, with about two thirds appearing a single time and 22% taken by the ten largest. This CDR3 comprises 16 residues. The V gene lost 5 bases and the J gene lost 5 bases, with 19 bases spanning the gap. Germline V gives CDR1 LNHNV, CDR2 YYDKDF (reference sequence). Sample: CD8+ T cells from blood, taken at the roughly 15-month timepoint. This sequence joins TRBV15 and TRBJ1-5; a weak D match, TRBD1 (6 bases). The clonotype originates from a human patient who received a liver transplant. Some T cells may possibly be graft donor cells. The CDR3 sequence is CATSGRIGQYDQPQHF. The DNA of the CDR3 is TGTGCCACCAGCGGCCGAATTGGACAGTATGATCAGCCCCAGCATTTT. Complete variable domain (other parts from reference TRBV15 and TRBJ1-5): DAMVIQNPRYQVTQFGKPVTLSCSQTLNHNVMYWYQQKSSQAPKLLFHYYDKDFNNEADTPDNFQSRRPNTSFCFLDIRSPGLGDTAMYLCATSGRIGQYDQPQHFGDGTRLSIL.